Presented here are 21 T cell receptor beta chains from one specimen sequenced in a study of shared clonotypes between healthy human individuals. Sequencing used immunoSEQ multiplex PCR; TCRdb keeps in-frame clones, though not all of them. The sample carries millions of clones, 85% to 95% recorded once. Sequencing was carried out using naive CD4+ T cells sorted from blood. Subset: CD45RA+ positively selected. All receptors come from a man in his late teens or twenties in good health.

The CDR3 DNA follows: TGTGCCAGCAGCTCTCGACTAGCGGGACTCAATGAGCAGTTCTTC. Translating gives CASSSRLAGLNEQFF. V is TRBV9 and J is TRBJ2-1; 11 nucleotides line up with TRBD2. With 4 bases clipped from V and 6 bases from J, the junction kept 6 bases outside the gene matches. CDR3 length: 15 residues. The germline CDR1 and CDR2 sequences are SGDLS and YYNGEE. The whole variable domain, filled in from reference TRBV9 and TRBJ2-1, reads DSGVTQTPKHLITATGQRVTLRCSPRSGDLSVYWYQQSLDQGLQFLIQYYNGEERAKGNILERFSAQQFPDLHSELNLSSLELGDSALYFCASSSRLAGLNEQFFGPGTRLTVL.

The rearrangement links TRBV5-6 to TRBJ2-5, with 10 bases aligning to TRBD2. In germline, CDR1 is SGHDT, CDR2 YYEEEE. V gave up 5 bases and J gave up 5 bases; unmatched junction bases: 6. This CDR3 is built from 14 residues. As DNA, the CDR3 is TGTGCCAGCAGGGGAGCGGGGGGGCCTGAGACCCAGTACTTC. Amino acid sequence: CASRGAGGPETQYF.

This rearrangement joins TRBV5-1 to TRBJ2-7, with 7 bases identical to TRBD1. The CDR3 length is 13 residues. The V gene's germline CDR1 is SGHRS and CDR2 YFSETQ. After removal of 7 bases from V and 3 bases from J, the junction contained 7 bases not matched to a gene. The CDR3 loop is CASSAGTDYEQYF. DNA for the CDR3: TGCGCCAGCTCAGCTGGGACAGACTACGAGCAGTACTTC.

The chain employs TRBV5-8 and TRBJ2-1, with 12 bases identical to TRBD2. The germline V gene has CDR1 SGHTS and CDR2 YDEGEE. After removal of 3 bases from V and 1 base from J, the junction contained 5 bases not matched to a gene. The CDR3 has 17 amino acids. CDR3 nucleotide sequence: TGTGCCAGCAGCTATTTGACTAGCGGGAGTTCCTACAATGAGCAGTTCTTC. Protein sequence: CASSYLTSGSSYNEQFF.

The J gene is TRBJ1-1, the V gene TRBV2, with D perhaps TRBD1 (5 bases). Germline CDR1 reads SNHLY; CDR2 reads FYNNEI. The CDR3 length is 14 residues. V dropped 3 bases and J dropped 7 bases, with 15 bases sitting between them. CDR3 sequence reads: CASSERGTFSEAFF. CDR3 nucleotide sequence: TGTGCCAGCAGTGAGCGGGGGACGTTTAGTGAAGCTTTCTTT.

The chain carries TRBV28 and TRBJ1-2; TRBD1 is a possible D gene (5 bases). Trimming stripped 10 bases from V and 4 bases from J, with 19 bases between. Germline-derived CDR1 and CDR2 are MDHEN and SYDVKM. The CDR3 has 14 residues. The CDR3 region is CATEGLAVRYGYTF. In DNA, the CDR3 is TGTGCCACAGAGGGGTTAGCAGTACGCTATGGCTACACCTTC.

This chain joins TRBV5-1 and TRBJ2-7, with 10 bases aligning to TRBD1. CDR1 SGHRS and CDR2 YFSETQ come from the germline V gene. CDR3 length: 14 residues. V dropped 5 bases and J dropped 7; count of bases not matched to a gene: 9. This CDR3 reads CASREGTGVREQYF. In DNA, the CDR3 is TGCGCCAGCAGAGAGGGGACAGGGGTGAGGGAGCAGTACTTC.

The J gene is TRBJ2-7, the V gene TRBV18, with D possibly called TRBD1 or TRBD2 (5 bases each). The CDR3 extends over 14 amino acids. Trimming pared 3 bases from V and 3 bases from J, leaving 12 bases between. Germline V gene data show CDR1 as KGHSH and CDR2 as LQKENI. This CDR3 reads CASSPGTEGYEQYF. CDR3 DNA sequence: TGTGCCAGCTCACCGGGGACCGAAGGCTACGAGCAGTACTTC.

The chain recombines TRBV4-1 with TRBJ2-2; 10 bases fit TRBD2. V was clipped by 4 bases and J by 1 base; unmatched bases: 3. The CDR3 runs 16 residues. The germline CDR1 and CDR2 sequences are MGHRA and YSYEKL. The chain's CDR3 is CASSPGLARNTGELFF. The CDR3 DNA reads TGCGCCAGCAGCCCGGGACTAGCGAGGAACACCGGGGAGCTGTTTTTT.

Concerning this clone: This sample includes further DNA sequences coding for the same CDR3. V gene TRBV4-3 combines with J gene TRBJ2-7, with 10 bases fitting TRBD2. Germline loops: CDR1 LGHNA, CDR2 YSLEER. This CDR3 has 15 residues. The junction had 2 bases not matched to a gene; V was cut back by 1 base and J by 2 bases. The CDR3 spells CASSQVLAGAYEQYF. CDR3 nucleotides: TGCGCCAGCAGCCAAGTTCTAGCGGGAGCCTACGAGCAGTACTTC.

About this clone itself: At the DNA level, this CDR3 is encoded by other sequences in the same sample as well. The chain carries TRBV7-2 and TRBJ2-7; 14 bases align to TRBD2. J gave up 5 bases and V 4 bases, and 1 base lay outside the gene matches. This CDR3 spans 14 amino acids. Germline assignment: CDR1 SGHTA and CDR2 FQGNSA. The CDR3 DNA reads as TGTGCCAGCAGCTCGGGACTAGCGGGAGACGAGCAGTACTTC. This codes for CASSSGLAGDEQYF.

The chain's CDR3 is CSVLDRGNYGYTF. The CDR3 DNA sequence: TGCAGCGTTCTGGACAGGGGCAACTATGGCTACACCTTC. The rearrangement links TRBV29-1 to TRBJ1-2; 9 bases align to TRBD1. The CDR3 sequence is 13 residues long. The germline CDR1 and CDR2 sequences are SQVTM and ANQGSEA. The J segment lost 2 bases and the V segment lost 5 bases, leaving 3 bases of the junction unmatched.

V usage is TRBV10-2 and J usage is TRBJ1-1; D gene unclear. V dropped 0 bases and J dropped 10 bases, with 15 bases sitting between them. The CDR3 runs to 14 residues. The V gene's germline CDR1 is WSHSY and CDR2 SAAADI. Here the CDR3 reads CASSESGGPSGAFF. CDR3 nucleotide sequence: TGCGCCAGCAGTGAGTCCGGCGGGCCTTCCGGAGCTTTCTTT.

J is TRBJ2-1 and V is TRBV7-2; TRBD2 matches at 10 bases. With V trimmed by 5 bases and J by 1 base, 2 bases remained unmatched. The CDR3 loop spans 15 amino acids. The V gene's germline CDR1 is SGHTA and CDR2 FQGNSA. The CDR3 protein is CASSTLAGSYNEQFF. The DNA for the CDR3 is TGTGCCAGCAGCACACTAGCGGGGTCCTACAATGAGCAGTTCTTC. The full variable domain, rest sourced from reference TRBV7-2 and TRBJ2-1, is GAGVSQSPSNKVTEKGKDVELRCDPISGHTALYWYRQSLGQGLEFLIYFQGNSAPDKSGLPSDRFSAERTGGSVSTLTIQRTQQEDSAVYLCASSTLAGSYNEQFFGPGTRLTVL.

The chain joins TRBV10-3 to TRBJ2-7; TRBD1 might be the D (5 bases). V was trimmed by 3 bases and J by 1 base, leaving 10 bases between them. The CDR3 contains 14 residues. Germline assignment: CDR1 ENHRY and CDR2 SYGVKD. The CDR3 DNA sequence: TGTGCCATCAGTGATGGACACGTTTCCTACGAGCAGTACTTC. It is translated as CAISDGHVSYEQYF.

V usage is TRBV7-2 and J usage is TRBJ2-7; no reliable D call. This CDR3 comprises 15 residues. V lost 0 bases, J lost 2 bases, and 11 bases lay in between. CDR1 is SGHTA and CDR2 is FQGNSA in the germline V gene. In DNA, the CDR3 is TGTGCCAGCAGCTTAGCGCCCGGAGAGACCTACGAGCAGTACTTC. Translated, it gives CASSLAPGETYEQYF.

In DNA form, the CDR3 reads TGTGCCAGTAGCTCGTCGTTAGCGGGCACCGGGGAGCTGTTTTTT. This codes for CASSSSLAGTGELFF. V gene TRBV19 combines with J gene TRBJ2-2; 7 nucleotides agree with TRBD2. CDR3 length: 15 residues. V lost 6 bases and J lost 4; bases outside the gene matches: 8. CDR1 is LNHDA, CDR2 SQIVND, per germline (reference sequence).

The genes are TRBV5-4 and TRBJ2-5; D uncertain. Per germline, CDR1 SGHNT and CDR2 YYREEE (reference sequence). The CDR3 loop spans 14 amino acids. V was shortened by 1 base and J by 5 bases, with 12 bases between the two germline ends. This CDR3 reads CASSLKSGAETQYF. The CDR3, as DNA: TGTGCCAGCAGCTTGAAGTCAGGAGCCGAGACCCAGTACTTC.

The chain employs TRBV5-6 and TRBJ2-5; 8 nucleotides match TRBD1. The J call is in doubt because the DNA end fits TRBJ2-7 better. The CDR3 covers 17 residues. From germline, CDR1 is SGHDT and CDR2 YYEEEE. CDR3 sequence reads: CASSFDFDRGSSYEQYF. The DNA of the CDR3 is TGTGCCAGCAGCTTTGACTTCGACAGGGGATCCTCCTACGAGCAGTACTTC.

The chain uses TRBV12-5 and TRBJ2-1; D remains unclear. Trimming removed 7 bases at V and 4 bases at J, with 20 bases between. This CDR3 is built from 16 residues. The germline gives CDR1 LGHNT, CDR2 FRNRAP. CDR3 nucleotide sequence: TGTGCTAGTGCCCCCCGGATTATAGGCGGATACAATGAGCAGTTCTTC. This codes for CASAPRIIGGYNEQFF.

Note on this clone: The same CDR3 is also encoded by other DNA sequences in this sample. CDR3 region: CSGGQGAGGYTF. Written as DNA, the CDR3 is TGCAGCGGCGGACAGGGGGCGGGAGGCTACACCTTC. The chain joins TRBV29-1 to TRBJ1-2; TRBD1 agrees at 11 bases. V shed 7 bases and J 8 bases; nucleotides not matched to a gene: 6. The germline CDR1 and CDR2 sequences are SQVTM and ANQGSEA. This CDR3 is 12 amino acids long.